Below, one T cell receptor beta chain is given with its context. Naivety among CD8 cells was defined by CD45RO negativity and positive CCR7 selection, thereby excluding terminally differentiated effector memory CD45RA+ cells. This sample was included in a study of shared clonotypes between healthy human individuals. Using immunoSEQ multiplex PCR, the repertoire was profiled, and TCRdb retains in-frame clones only, with some absent. Here the sample spans around 560,000 clones, roughly 95% being singletons. Germline CDR1 SGHDN, CDR2 FVKESK. The ends lost 5 bases at V and 6 bases at J; junction bases unmatched: 9. The CDR3 runs 16 residues.

This chain links TRBV14 with TRBJ2-1; 11 bases align to TRBD2. What was sequenced was naive CD8+ T cells sorted from blood. The receptor comes from a woman in her twenties or thirties in good health. Here the CDR3 DNA reads TGTGCCAGCAGCAACTTAGCGGGAGGGGGTTTCAATGAGCAGTTCTTC. Its protein is CASSNLAGGGFNEQFF.